This T cell receptor (beta chain) was recovered during a study of early T cells in non-severe SARS-CoV-2 infection. Using its own MiXCR run on the 5' RACE reads, TCRdb lists one record per CDR3 protein. The table shows around 40,000 distinct CDR3 sequences, with 4.5% to 7.5% occurring only once. The length of the CDR3 is 15 residues. Germline CDR1 reads MNHNY; CDR2 reads SVGAGI (reference sequence). As to this clonotype: This may stem from a read error, because a much larger clone lies one nucleotide away.

The chain recombines TRBV6-6 with TRBJ2-3, with TRBD2 matching 8 bases. This sequence was found in an adult who was a healthcare worker with PCR-confirmed SARS-CoV-2 infection or an uninfected control (not recorded which). Sequencing was done on a sample of whole blood. CDR3: CACSYTGLAGDTQYF. The CDR3 region has the DNA TGTGCCTGCAGTTACACCGGACTAGCAGGAGATACGCAGTATTTT.